The 18 T cell receptor beta chains below come from one sample, sequenced in a study of radiation and T cells in renal cell carcinoma. Indicated time point: baseline pretreatment blood. The treatment denotes: 15 Gy SBRT to primary tumor, nephrectomy 4 weeks later. This table comes from immunoSEQ multiplex PCR, and its TCRdb copy is limited to in-frame clones, with some not included. The top ten clones hold around 12% of a sample with 150,000 or so clones, around nine tenths of them seen once. The specimen comprised blood, sampled from a patient whose treatment included radiotherapy and nephrectomy. The receptors come from a woman aged 45 to 65 with renal cell carcinoma.

The genes are TRBV18 and TRBJ2-3, with a possible D match to TRBD1 (5 bases). This CDR3 is built from 15 residues. V lost 2 bases, J lost 2 bases, and 11 bases lay in between. CDR1 is KGHSH, CDR2 LQKENI, per germline. CDR3 DNA sequence: TGTGCCAGCTCACCATTTAAGACAGCCACAGATACGCAGTATTTT. The encoded protein is CASSPFKTATDTQYF.

V gene TRBV7-2 combines with J gene TRBJ2-1; TRBD1 is a possible D gene (5 bases). Trimming cost V 5 bases and J 6 bases, with 20 bases left between them. The CDR3 loop spans 16 amino acids. Germline lookup yields CDR1 SGHTA and CDR2 FQGNSA. The CDR3 region is CASSRQTDPGGNEQFF. CDR3 DNA sequence: TGTGCCAGCAGCCGTCAGACAGACCCCGGCGGCAATGAGCAGTTCTTC. Full variable domain (remainder filled in from reference TRBV7-2 and TRBJ2-1): GAGVSQSPSNKVTEKGKDVELRCDPISGHTALYWYRQSLGQGLEFLIYFQGNSAPDKSGLPSDRFSAERTGGSVSTLTIQRTQQEDSAVYLCASSRQTDPGGNEQFFGPGTRLTVL.

This clone was seen only a few times. The V call is TRBV4-1, the J call TRBJ2-2; tentatively, D is TRBD2 (5 bases). In germline, CDR1 is MGHRA, CDR2 YSYEKL. CDR3 length equals 14 residues. V shed 1 base and J shed 5 bases, with 8 bases lying between them. CDR3 in DNA: TGCGCCAGCAGCCAAGGGGAGATGACCGGGGAGCTGTTTTTT. Protein: CASSQGEMTGELFF.

This CDR3 is CASSERHEGTQPQHF. CDR3 nucleotides: TGTGCCAGCAGTGAACGGCACGAGGGGACTCAGCCCCAGCATTTT. The V call is TRBV6-1, the J call TRBJ1-5; TRBD1 is a possible D gene (5 bases). V dropped 2 bases and J dropped 6 bases, with 14 bases sitting between them. The CDR3 totals 15 residues. From germline, CDR1 is MNHNS and CDR2 SASEGT.

This clone is a singleton in its sample. This chain joins TRBV4-3 and TRBJ2-3; 14 nucleotides agree with TRBD2. With 3 bases clipped from V and 5 bases from J, the junction kept 4 bases outside the gene matches. Germline values: CDR1 LGHNA, CDR2 YSLEER. The CDR3 is 16 amino acids. In nucleotides, the CDR3 is TGCGCCAGCAGCCAGGGACTAGCGGGGGTAGTAGATACGCAGTATTTT. This encodes CASSQGLAGVVDTQYF.

The V call is TRBV6-1, the J call TRBJ1-1; possible D gene TRBD1, 6 bases. In germline, CDR1 is MNHNS, CDR2 SASEGT. The CDR3 runs to 14 residues. V lost 7 bases, J lost 4 bases, and 16 bases lay in between. CDR3 bases: TGTGCCAGCACCGACGGGGGGCGCTTCACTGAAGCTTTCTTT. Translated, it gives CASTDGGRFTEAFF.

The chain combines TRBV30 with TRBJ1-1; no firm D call. V was pared by 2 bases and J by 5 bases, with 12 bases between. Per germline, CDR1 GTSNPN and CDR2 SVGIG (reference sequence). CDR3 length: 13 residues. The CDR3 is CAWSIAEGTEAFF. The CDR3 DNA sequence: TGTGCCTGGAGTATAGCCGAGGGAACTGAAGCTTTCTTT.

The table lists this clone with a count of one. CDR3 region: CASSFDGGTEAFF. The CDR3 DNA sequence: TGCGCCAGCAGCTTTGATGGGGGCACTGAAGCTTTCTTT. The J gene is TRBJ1-1, the V gene TRBV5-1; weak D call: TRBD1 (5 bases). There are 13 residues in the CDR3. V lost 2 bases to trimming and J lost 4 bases, with 9 bases between them. Germline-derived CDR1 and CDR2 are SGHRS and YFSETQ.

This clone was recorded a few times. The chain has TRBV6-1 and TRBJ1-2, with 8 bases that match TRBD1. This CDR3 is built from 15 residues. The ends lost 5 bases at V and 3 bases at J; junction bases unmatched: 8. Germline V lookup: CDR1 MNHNS, CDR2 SASEGT. The CDR3 protein is CASSQGQGNYYGYTF. Here the CDR3 DNA reads TGTGCCAGCAGTCAAGGACAGGGTAATTACTATGGCTACACCTTC.

The chain recombines TRBV21-1 with TRBJ2-5; the table's D gene call, TRBD2, was not cross checked with the DNA. TRBV21-1 is annotated as a pseudogene. The CDR3 has 15 amino acids. The CDR3 loop is CASSNEAGGQETQYF. As DNA, the CDR3 is TGTGCCAGCAGCAACGAAGCGGGGGGGCAAGAGACCCAGTACTTC.

The chain is built from TRBV27 and TRBJ2-7; possibly TRBD1 for D (6 bases). The CDR3 is 14 residues long. V shed 5 bases and J shed 2 bases, with 13 bases lying between them. Germline V lookup: CDR1 MNHEY, CDR2 SMNVEV (reference sequence). The CDR3 DNA reads as TGTGCCAGCAGTCCACGACAGGTCCCCTACGAGCAGTACTTC. Protein sequence: CASSPRQVPYEQYF.

This clone was counted only a few times. The rearrangement links TRBV5-4 to TRBJ1-6; unclear D gene. Germline V lookup: CDR1 SGHNT, CDR2 YYREEE (reference sequence). V was clipped by 4 bases and J by 11 bases, with 10 bases between them. The CDR3 runs to 12 residues. The CDR3 region has the DNA TGTGCCAGCAGCGTCGGAGTAACACCCCTCCACTTT. It yields the protein CASSVGVTPLHF.

CDR3 in DNA: TGTGCCAGCAGTTCAGCGGGGGGCGACTACAATGAGCAGTTCTTC. It codes for CASSSAGGDYNEQFF. The chain couples TRBV6-6 to TRBJ2-1; 9 bases agree with TRBD2. The CDR3 runs to 15 residues. Germline-derived CDR1 and CDR2 are MNHNY and SVGAGI (reference sequence). J lost 3 bases, V lost 4 bases, and 4 bases had no gene match.

V usage is TRBV7-8 and J usage is TRBJ1-3; TRBD1 matches 7 bases. Unmatched junction bases numbered 6, after V lost 3 bases and J lost 4 bases. Germline V gives CDR1 SGHVS, CDR2 FQNEAQ. The CDR3 totals 15 residues. The CDR3 DNA sequence: TGTGCCAGCAGCTTGGCCGGGACAGAGGGAAACACCATATATTTT. This codes for CASSLAGTEGNTIYF.

The V and J genes are TRBV7-2 and TRBJ2-1; TRBD2 might be the D (5 bases). CDR1 and CDR2 (germline): SGHTA, FQGNSA. Between the trimmed V and J ends, which lost 2 bases and 15 bases, there was a span of 14 bases. The CDR3 is made up of 12 amino acids. CDR3 loop: CASSLSRGGGFF. In DNA form, the CDR3 reads TGTGCCAGCAGCTTAAGCCGGGGTGGTGGGTTCTTC.

V and J are TRBV6-1 and TRBJ1-6, with D tentatively TRBD1 (6 bases). Germline V CDR1 and CDR2: MNHNS, SASEGT. There are 15 residues in the CDR3. Trimming pared 4 bases from V and 3 bases from J, leaving 10 bases between. The CDR3 region is CASSVTGIYNSPLHF. The CDR3 DNA is TGTGCCAGCAGTGTAACAGGGATCTATAATTCACCCCTCCACTTT.

V usage is TRBV2 and J usage is TRBJ1-5; the D gene is possibly TRBD1 (5 bases). This CDR3 has 15 amino acids. Germline V gene lookup returns CDR1 SNHLY and CDR2 FYNNEI. Trimming cost V 1 base and J 4 bases, with 11 bases left between them. The CDR3 loop reads CASSEVGAGNQPQHF. For the CDR3, the DNA is TGTGCCAGCAGTGAAGTTGGGGCTGGGAATCAGCCCCAGCATTTT.

The J gene is TRBJ1-5, the V gene TRBV6-1; D call uncertain. The V gene lost 3 bases and the J gene lost 2 bases, with 11 bases spanning the gap. This CDR3 has 15 amino acids. The germline V gene has CDR1 MNHNS and CDR2 SASEGT. This CDR3 reads CASSDRLGGNQPQHF. Written as DNA, the CDR3 is TGTGCCAGCAGTGATCGTCTAGGTGGCAATCAGCCCCAGCATTTT.